The clone carrying this T cell receptor (beta chain) was seen a handful of times. The target antigen is unknown. This specimen belongs to a study of beta chain features in type 1 diabetes. Every isolated RNA sample was fully reverse transcribed, so sequencing captured expressed TCRB transcripts. Produced via immunoSEQ multiplex PCR; TCRdb's table is partial and in-frame only. Of 300,000 to 400,000 clones in the sample, about 14% were seen once. Trimming left V 5 bases short and J 8 bases short, with 18 bases between. Germline V gene sequence: CDR1 SGHTA, CDR2 FQGNSA. The CDR3 is made up of 14 amino acids. Study-level results: It was possible that PCR favored shorter templates, equally so in patients and controls. For Type 1 diabetes patients, all four CD4+ subsets carried TCRB CDR3s that were moderately but significantly shorter.

Sequencing was carried out using naive CD4+ T cells from blood. V is TRBV7-2 and J is TRBJ1-2, with D tentatively TRBD1 (6 bases). The TCR was taken from a woman between 18 and 29 years old with type 1 diabetes. The chain's CDR3 is CASSPATGIEGYTF. The CDR3 DNA is TGTGCCAGCAGCCCAGCGACAGGTATTGAAGGCTACACCTTC.